Detailed here is one TCR beta chain. Its antigen is unknown. The data derive from a study of cytomegalovirus exposure and HLA in healthy donors. Study-wide background: Within an early data release were 80 million to 90 million unique TCRs drawn from HLA-typed donors. Study results and limitations: Most observed TCR sequences were rare, whereas some public TCRs were detected in many donors. Among TCR beta chains, those listed as cytomegalovirus-associated numbered more than 150. Rates of TCR association differed by HLA locus in a later analysis, with DRB1 highest and HLA-C lowest.

The primer mix had 60 Vbeta and 13 Jbeta primers. Here immunoSEQ multiplex PCR was the method, and the copy in TCRdb shows in-frame clones only, minus some. Here the sample spans about 110,000 clones, over 70% being singletons. This sequence originates from a boy under 18 in good health and CMV-seronegative. Material: PBMCs.

The CDR3 reads CASSFDRVGNQPQHF. DNA of the CDR3: TGTGCCAGCAGCTTTGACAGGGTAGGCAATCAGCCCCAGCATTTT. The chain combines TRBV7-9 with TRBJ1-5; 7 nucleotides align to TRBD1. With 3 bases clipped from V and 2 bases from J, the junction kept 4 bases outside the gene matches. Looked up from germline, CDR1 is SEHNR and CDR2 is FQNEAQ (reference sequence). The CDR3 covers 15 residues.